The 26 T cell receptor beta chains presented below share a single source sample, sequenced in a study of cytomegalovirus exposure and HLA in healthy donors. 13 Jbeta primers and 60 Vbeta primers were used for the PCR. The protocol was immunoSEQ multiplex PCR, while the TCRdb copy is restricted to in-frame clones and leaves out a portion. The sample includes under 200,000 clones, roughly 85% of them seen just once. The sample was PBMCs. All receptors come from a woman in her thirties or forties in good health and CMV-seronegative.

The chain joins TRBV10-1 to TRBJ2-7; D perhaps matches TRBD1 (5 bases). This CDR3 has 15 amino acids. Trimming removed 2 bases at V and 6 bases at J, with 17 bases between. CDR1 WNHNN and CDR2 SYGVQD come from the germline V gene (reference sequence). CDR3 region: CASSERQIGLGEQYF. CDR3 nucleotide sequence: TGCGCCAGCAGTGAGAGACAGATAGGGTTAGGCGAGCAGTACTTC.

J is TRBJ1-1 and V is TRBV5-1, with D maybe TRBD1 (6 bases). Looked up from germline, CDR1 is SGHRS and CDR2 is YFSETQ. CDR3 size: 14 residues. V shed 0 bases and J shed 0 bases, with 6 bases lying between them. The CDR3 region is CASSLDRVNTEAFF. The CDR3 bases are TGCGCCAGCAGCTTGGACAGGGTGAACACTGAAGCTTTCTTT.

The gene calls are TRBV10-2 and TRBJ2-1, with TRBD2 matching 9 bases. The V gene end was trimmed by 5 bases and the J gene end by 4 bases; junction bases not matched to a gene: 9. The CDR3 is made up of 16 amino acids. The germline V gene encodes CDR1 WSHSY and CDR2 SAAADI. CDR3 in amino acids: CASSFRAGGPYNEQFF. CDR3 sequence (DNA): TGCGCCAGCAGTTTTCGAGCGGGGGGCCCTTACAATGAGCAGTTCTTC.

CDR3 region: CASSDGSPGQGALRSDTQYF. The DNA for the CDR3 is TGTGCCAGCAGTGACGGCTCCCCGGGACAGGGGGCGCTTCGGTCAGATACGCAGTATTTT. This chain joins TRBV2 and TRBJ2-3, with 12 bases matching TRBD1. V shed 3 bases and J 4 bases; nucleotides not matched to a gene: 17. This CDR3 has 20 amino acids. Germline V gives CDR1 SNHLY, CDR2 FYNNEI.

The sample holds a few counts of this clone. The V gene is TRBV5-6, the J gene TRBJ2-7, with a tentative D call TRBD1 (5 bases). The germline V gene has CDR1 SGHDT and CDR2 YYEEEE. This CDR3 is built from 15 residues. V was shortened by 4 bases and J by 2 bases, with 16 bases between the two germline ends. The CDR3 loop reads CASSPGPQGTYEQYF. DNA for the CDR3: TGTGCCAGCAGCCCAGGGCCTCAAGGGACCTACGAGCAGTACTTC.

The sample holds a few counts of this clone. V gene TRBV4-2 combines with J gene TRBJ2-7, with a possible D match to TRBD1 (5 bases). From germline, CDR1 is LGHNA and CDR2 YNFKEQ. V lost 0 bases and J 2 bases, leaving 11 bases between the germline ends. The CDR3 spans 15 residues. CDR3 in amino acids: CASSQEGAETYEQYF. The CDR3 coding sequence is TGTGCCAGCAGCCAAGAAGGGGCCGAAACCTACGAGCAGTACTTC.

J is TRBJ1-5 and V is TRBV2, with a possible D match to TRBD1 (5 bases). V was pared by 5 bases and J by 5 bases, with 16 bases between. The CDR3 has 15 amino acids. Germline V gives CDR1 SNHLY, CDR2 FYNNEI. CDR3 bases: TGTGCCAGCAGTTCTCGCAGGGATGTATATCAGCCCCAGCATTTT. Translating it yields CASSSRRDVYQPQHF.

The rearrangement joins TRBV28 to TRBJ1-5; possible D gene TRBD1, 6 bases. Trimming cost V 8 bases and J 5 bases, with 13 bases left between them. Germline V lookup: CDR1 MDHEN, CDR2 SYDVKM. The CDR3 covers 13 residues. The CDR3 bases are TGTGCCAGCTTGTCAGGGGCCGATCAGCCCCAGCATTTT. Encoded protein: CASLSGADQPQHF.

The gene calls are TRBV5-1 and TRBJ1-6; 7 bases agree with TRBD1. J gave up 10 bases and V 4 bases, and 11 bases lay outside the gene matches. This CDR3 contains 15 residues. CDR1 is SGHRS and CDR2 is YFSETQ in the germline V gene. The CDR3 sequence: CASSTGNTGVSPLHF. DNA for the CDR3: TGCGCCAGCAGCACGGGGAACACAGGGGTCTCACCCCTCCACTTT.

The rearrangement uses TRBV30 and TRBJ1-1; no clear D gene. This CDR3 is built from 15 residues. CDR1 and CDR2 (germline): GTSNPN, SVGIG (reference sequence). V shed 2 bases and J shed 1 base, with 14 bases lying between them. CDR3: CAWSPRLNRNTEAFF. DNA of the CDR3: TGTGCCTGGAGTCCTCGGTTGAACAGGAACACTGAAGCTTTCTTT.

The V gene is TRBV6-5, the J gene TRBJ2-1, with TRBD1 matching over 8 bases. The CDR3 sequence is 14 residues long. The germline V gene encodes CDR1 MNHEY and CDR2 SVGAGI. The junction had 2 bases not matched to a gene; V was cut back by 1 base and J by 6 bases. The CDR3 spells CASSYWTGTNEQFF. The CDR3 coding sequence is TGTGCCAGCAGTTACTGGACAGGGACCAATGAGCAGTTCTTC.

Only a few counts were recorded for this clone. The chain joins TRBV28 to TRBJ1-4; the match to TRBD1 covers 8 bases. Trimming removed 7 bases from V and 4 bases from J; junction bases left unmatched: 8. This CDR3 contains 15 residues. Per the germline V gene, CDR1 is MDHEN and CDR2 is SYDVKM. CDR3 bases: TGTGCCAGCAATAGGGCACAGGGGGTTAATGAAAAACTGTTTTTT. It is translated as CASNRAQGVNEKLFF.

This chain uses TRBV19 with TRBJ2-1; tentatively, D is TRBD2 (5 bases). The CDR3 loop spans 13 amino acids. Germline-derived CDR1 and CDR2 are LNHDA and SQIVND (reference sequence). Trimming removed 5 bases at V and 2 bases at J, with 7 bases between. CDR3 DNA: TGTGCCAGTAGTGCGAGGGCCTACAATGAGCAGTTCTTC. Amino acid sequence: CASSARAYNEQFF.

V gene TRBV7-9 combines with J gene TRBJ1-1; maybe TRBD1 (5 bases). Germline V gene lookup returns CDR1 SEHNR and CDR2 FQNEAQ (reference sequence). The CDR3 is 16 amino acids. Trimming removed 3 bases at V and 0 bases at J, with 14 bases between. In nucleotides, the CDR3 is TGTGCCAGCAGCTTTACTAACACAGGACTGAACACTGAAGCTTTCTTT. Residues: CASSFTNTGLNTEAFF.

This clone was counted only a few times. V is TRBV28 and J is TRBJ1-5, with 8 positions matching TRBD1. Losses at the gene ends were 8 bases for V and 1 base for J; bases not matched to a gene: 4. The CDR3 has 14 residues. Germline V gene data show CDR1 as MDHEN and CDR2 as SYDVKM. DNA for the CDR3: TGTGCCAGCCTATGGGACAGGAGCAATCAGCCCCAGCATTTT. Translating it yields CASLWDRSNQPQHF. The full variable domain, completed using reference TRBV28 and TRBJ1-5, is DVKVTQSSRYLVKRTGEKVFLECVQDMDHENMFWYRQDPGLGLRLIYFSYDVKMKEKGDIPEGYSVSREKKERFSLILESASTNQTSMYLCASLWDRSNQPQHFGDGTRLSIL.

The chain carries TRBV5-1 and TRBJ1-1, with 8 bases fitting TRBD1. This CDR3 is 15 amino acids long. V lost 3 bases and J lost 3; bases outside the gene matches: 7. Germline V gene lookup returns CDR1 SGHRS and CDR2 YFSETQ. The CDR3 nucleotides are TGCGCCAGCAGCTGGACGACAGGGGTTGACACTGAAGCTTTCTTT. As protein: CASSWTTGVDTEAFF.

The gene calls are TRBV19 and TRBJ2-5, with D uncertain. Trimming removed 5 bases from V and 5 bases from J, with 12 bases in between. In germline, CDR1 is LNHDA, CDR2 SQIVND (reference sequence). The CDR3 covers 13 residues. The CDR3 reads CASSSSHRETQYF. The CDR3 region has the DNA TGTGCCAGTAGTTCGAGTCATCGGGAGACCCAGTACTTC.

This chain joins TRBV7-2 and TRBJ2-5; D is possibly TRBD1 (6 bases). This CDR3 has 16 residues. The germline V gene has CDR1 SGHTA and CDR2 FQGNSA. Trimming shortened V by 5 bases and J by 0 bases, and 16 bases separated the two germline ends. DNA of the CDR3: TGTGCCAGCAGCGACGGACAGATCTTGTACCAAGAGACCCAGTACTTC. Amino acids: CASSDGQILYQETQYF.

A few counts support this clone. This chain joins TRBV6-1 and TRBJ1-5; 7 bases align to TRBD1. CDR1 is MNHNS and CDR2 is SASEGT in the germline V gene. The CDR3 totals 16 residues. The J segment lost 1 base and the V segment lost 4 bases, leaving 7 bases of the junction unmatched. CDR3: CASSAYGTESNQPQHF. In nucleotides, the CDR3 is TGTGCCAGCAGTGCGTACGGGACAGAGAGCAATCAGCCCCAGCATTTT.

The V call is TRBV5-6, the J call TRBJ1-1, with TRBD1 identical over 9 bases. The CDR3 spans 14 residues. Germline V CDR1 and CDR2: SGHDT, YYEEEE. V shed 2 bases and J 4 bases; nucleotides not matched to a gene: 3. Here the CDR3 reads CASSLGQGTTEAFF. DNA of the CDR3: TGTGCCAGCAGCTTAGGACAGGGGACCACTGAAGCTTTCTTT.

The rearrangement links TRBV14 to TRBJ2-7; TRBD1 matches 9 bases. CDR3 length equals 15 residues. CDR1 and CDR2 from the germline V gene are SGHDN and FVKESK. The V gene end was trimmed by 4 bases and the J gene end by 6 bases; junction bases not matched to a gene: 10. CDR3 nucleotide sequence: TGTGCCAGCAGCCCTTGGGGACAGGGAAAATTCGAGCAGTACTTC. Encoded protein: CASSPWGQGKFEQYF.

This chain uses TRBV19 with TRBJ1-6; D unclear. The CDR3 has 15 amino acids. CDR1 LNHDA and CDR2 SQIVND come from the germline V gene (reference sequence). V was cut by 4 bases and J by 8 bases, with 15 bases left in between. CDR3 protein: CASSTGGAMYSPLHF. CDR3 DNA sequence: TGTGCCAGTAGTACTGGCGGTGCAATGTATTCACCCCTCCACTTT.

The chain links TRBV11-2 to TRBJ1-6, with 10 bases aligning to TRBD1. The length of the CDR3 is 16 residues. In germline, CDR1 is SGHAT, CDR2 FQNNGV. The V gene end was trimmed by 0 bases and the J gene end by 12 bases; junction bases not matched to a gene: 8. CDR3 region: CASSLDTTGTGEPLHF. CDR3 DNA: TGTGCCAGCAGCTTAGATACCACAGGGACAGGGGAACCCCTCCACTTT.

This clone was seen more than once but under ten times. This sequence joins TRBV2 and TRBJ1-1, with D unresolved. The CDR3 covers 12 residues. Germline V gives CDR1 SNHLY, CDR2 FYNNEI. Trimming took 4 bases from V and 8 from J, leaving 11 bases between them. Here the CDR3 DNA reads TGTGCCAGCAGTGGTCAGCGACGGGAAGCTTTCTTT. Its protein is CASSGQRREAFF.

This clone has more than one count but fewer than ten. The V gene is TRBV11-3, the J gene TRBJ2-3; 13 bases agree with TRBD2. There are 20 residues in the CDR3. The V gene's germline CDR1 is SGHNT and CDR2 YENEEA. The junction had 19 bases not matched to a gene; V was cut back by 5 bases and J by 5 bases. CDR3 region: CASSPRLAGGGVDTRDTQYF. The DNA for the CDR3 is TGTGCCAGCAGCCCGAGACTAGCGGGAGGAGGTGTCGATACACGAGATACGCAGTATTTT.

The table lists this clone with a few counts. The chain joins TRBV5-1 to TRBJ2-7, with D uncertain. Germline assignment: CDR1 SGHRS and CDR2 YFSETQ. CDR3 length: 14 amino acids. V lost 0 bases to trimming and J lost 7 bases, with 14 bases between them. This CDR3 is CASSLEFGLGEQYF. CDR3 in DNA: TGCGCCAGCAGCTTGGAATTTGGTCTCGGGGAGCAGTACTTC.